Presented here are 5 T cell receptor beta chains from one specimen sequenced in a study of T cell changes during pregnancy in multiple sclerosis. Generated by immunoSEQ multiplex PCR, the TCRdb table keeps only in-frame clones and is missing some. The profile shows 50,000 to 70,000 clones, about 92% of them singletons. Here the sequenced sample was peripheral blood, taken after pregnancy. The receptors here all came from a female donor with multiple sclerosis, enrolled in a pregnancy study.

J is TRBJ1-5 and V is TRBV7-9; D not resolved. V dropped 4 bases and J dropped 4 bases, with 8 bases sitting between them. Germline loops: CDR1 SEHNR, CDR2 FQNEAQ (reference sequence). The CDR3 has 13 residues. The CDR3 loop reads CASSWKENQPQHF. The CDR3 region has the DNA TGTGCCAGCAGCTGGAAGGAGAATCAGCCCCAGCATTTT.

With respect to this clone: The junction differs from germline at one of its ends, possibly a read error. The chain joins TRBV6-6 to TRBJ2-1; 9 bases align to TRBD2. Per germline, CDR1 MNHNY and CDR2 SVGAGI (reference sequence). The CDR3 extends over 16 amino acids. CDR3 in DNA: TGTGCCAGCACTTACGGAATGGCGGGAGGGTACAATGAGCAGTTCTTC. Its translation: CASTYGMAGGYNEQFF.

V gene TRBV29-1 combines with J gene TRBJ2-3; D unclear. The V end was cut by 3 bases, the J end by 4 bases, with 14 bases between. The germline CDR1 and CDR2 sequences are SQVTM and ANQGSEA. This CDR3 is 14 amino acids long. The CDR3 DNA is TGCAGCGTTGACCCGGGTACAATCGCAGATACGCAGTATTTT. Encoded protein: CSVDPGTIADTQYF.

The chain combines TRBV9 with TRBJ2-3; TRBD2 agrees at 11 bases. After removal of 0 bases from V and 4 bases from J, the junction contained 4 bases not matched to a gene. Germline CDR1 SGDLS, CDR2 YYNGEE. This CDR3 has 16 amino acids. The DNA of the CDR3 is TGTGCCAGCAGCGTAGGAACTAGCGGGAGCTCAGATACGCAGTATTTT. Its translation: CASSVGTSGSSDTQYF.

This clone has a handful of counts. Different DNA sequences within this sample yield the same CDR3. The J gene is TRBJ2-2, the V gene TRBV2; D may be TRBD1 (6 bases). With 4 bases removed from V and 7 bases from J, the gap between germline ends came to 13 bases. Germline loops: CDR1 SNHLY, CDR2 FYNNEI. CDR3 size: 14 residues. The CDR3 DNA reads as TGTGCCAGCAGTGGGGCACAGGGCCGCGGGGAGCTGTTTTTT. As protein: CASSGAQGRGELFF.